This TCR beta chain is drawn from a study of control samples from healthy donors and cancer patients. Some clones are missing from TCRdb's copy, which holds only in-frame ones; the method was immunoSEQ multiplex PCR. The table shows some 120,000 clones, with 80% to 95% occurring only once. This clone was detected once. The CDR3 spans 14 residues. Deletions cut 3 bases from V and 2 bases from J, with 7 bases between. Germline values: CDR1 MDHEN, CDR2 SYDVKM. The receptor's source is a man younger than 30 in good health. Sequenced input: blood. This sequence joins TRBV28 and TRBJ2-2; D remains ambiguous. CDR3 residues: CASSLDGNTGELFF. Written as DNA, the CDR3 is TGTGCCAGCAGTTTGGACGGAAACACCGGGGAGCTGTTTTTT.